Included here is one T cell receptor beta chain sequence, with context. Its antigen is currently unknown. This sample is part of a study of cytomegalovirus exposure and HLA in healthy donors. On the study more broadly: Among fewer than 500 genotyped donors, around 81% fell in the Caucasian-associated ancestry cluster.

PCR primers comprised 60 Vbeta and 13 Jbeta primers. Clones were read by immunoSEQ multiplex PCR, and TCRdb kept only the in-frame ones, dropping some. The table has 90,000 to 120,000 clones, less than 85% seen once. V trimming: 4 bases; J trimming: 4 bases; junction bases outside the gene matches: 12. This CDR3 has 16 residues. The germline V gene encodes CDR1 LNHDA and CDR2 SQIVND (reference sequence). Study results and caveats: Most sequenced TCRs were rare (though some public TCRs occurred in many donors). Immune exposure was documented only through CMV serostatus.

The clonotype comes from a man aged 18-30 years in good health and CMV-seronegative. This chain links TRBV19 with TRBJ2-7; 8 bases line up with TRBD2. Specimen: PBMCs. The CDR3 DNA is TGTGCCAGTAGTACCTCCTGGGCGGGGGGCACTTACGAGCAGTACTTC. The encoded protein is CASSTSWAGGTYEQYF.